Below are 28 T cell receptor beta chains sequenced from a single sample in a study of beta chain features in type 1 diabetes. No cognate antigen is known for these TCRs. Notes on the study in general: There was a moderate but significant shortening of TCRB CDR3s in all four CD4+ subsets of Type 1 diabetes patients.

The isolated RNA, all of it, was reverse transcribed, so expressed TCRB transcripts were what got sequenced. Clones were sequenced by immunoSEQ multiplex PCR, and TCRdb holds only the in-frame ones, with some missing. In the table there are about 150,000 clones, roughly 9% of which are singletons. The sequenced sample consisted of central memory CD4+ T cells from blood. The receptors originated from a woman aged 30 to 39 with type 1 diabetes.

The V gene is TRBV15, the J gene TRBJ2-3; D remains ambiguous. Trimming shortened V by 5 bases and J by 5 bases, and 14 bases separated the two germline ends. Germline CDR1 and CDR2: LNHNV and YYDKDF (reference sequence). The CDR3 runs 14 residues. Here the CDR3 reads CATSADTRGDTQYF. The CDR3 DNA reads TGTGCCACCAGCGCCGACACACGTGGAGATACGCAGTATTTT.

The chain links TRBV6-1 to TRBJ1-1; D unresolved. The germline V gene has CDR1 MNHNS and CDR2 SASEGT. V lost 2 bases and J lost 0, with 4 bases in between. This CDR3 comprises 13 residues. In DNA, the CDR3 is TGTGCCAGCAGTGAATCTGTGAACACTGAAGCTTTCTTT. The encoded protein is CASSESVNTEAFF.

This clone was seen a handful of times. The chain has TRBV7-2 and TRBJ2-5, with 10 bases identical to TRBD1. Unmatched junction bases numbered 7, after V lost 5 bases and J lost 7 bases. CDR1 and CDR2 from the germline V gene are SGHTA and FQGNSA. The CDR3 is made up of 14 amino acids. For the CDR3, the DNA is TGTGCCAGCAGCCAGGGACAGGGGAAAGGGACCCAGTACTTC. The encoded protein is CASSQGQGKGTQYF.

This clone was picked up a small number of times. CDR3 loop: CASKSAPQDTEAFF. Here the CDR3 DNA reads TGTGCCAGCAAGTCGGCCCCCCAGGACACTGAAGCTTTCTTT. The genes are TRBV2 and TRBJ1-1; D remains unclear. Per germline, CDR1 SNHLY and CDR2 FYNNEI. Trimming removed 7 bases at V and 3 bases at J, with 15 bases between. This CDR3 has 14 residues.

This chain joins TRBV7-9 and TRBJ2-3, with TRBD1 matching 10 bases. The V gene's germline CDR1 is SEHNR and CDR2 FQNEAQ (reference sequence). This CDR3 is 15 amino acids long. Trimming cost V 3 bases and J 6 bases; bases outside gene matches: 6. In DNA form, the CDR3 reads TGTGCCAGCAGCTTGCTGACAGGGGGCGAGGATACGCAGTATTTT. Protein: CASSLLTGGEDTQYF.

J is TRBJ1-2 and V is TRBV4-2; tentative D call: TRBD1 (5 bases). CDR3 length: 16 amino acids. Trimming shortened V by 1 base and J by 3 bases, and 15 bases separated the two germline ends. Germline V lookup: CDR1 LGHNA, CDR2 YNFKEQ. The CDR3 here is CASSQVDQGWDYGYTF. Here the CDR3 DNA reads TGTGCCAGCAGCCAAGTGGACCAGGGCTGGGACTATGGCTACACCTTC.

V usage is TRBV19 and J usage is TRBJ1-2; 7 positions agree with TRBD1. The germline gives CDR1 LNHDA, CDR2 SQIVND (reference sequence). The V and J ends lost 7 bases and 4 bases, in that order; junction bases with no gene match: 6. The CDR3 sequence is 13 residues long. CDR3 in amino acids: CASNRGLSYGYTF. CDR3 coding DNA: TGTGCCAGTAACAGGGGTCTTAGCTATGGCTACACCTTC. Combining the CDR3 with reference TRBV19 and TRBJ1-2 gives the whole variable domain DGGITQSPKYLFRKEGQNVTLSCEQNLNHDAMYWYRQDPGQGLRLIYYSQIVNDFQKGDIAEGYSVSREKKESFPLTVTSAQKNPTAFYLCASNRGLSYGYTFGSGTRLTVV.

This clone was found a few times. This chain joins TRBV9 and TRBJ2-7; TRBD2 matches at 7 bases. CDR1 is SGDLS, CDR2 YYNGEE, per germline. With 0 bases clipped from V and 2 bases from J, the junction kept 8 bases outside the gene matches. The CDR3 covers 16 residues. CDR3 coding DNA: TGTGCCAGCAGCGTAGGACTAGCCGGGGGTCCCTACGAGCAGTACTTC. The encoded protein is CASSVGLAGGPYEQYF.

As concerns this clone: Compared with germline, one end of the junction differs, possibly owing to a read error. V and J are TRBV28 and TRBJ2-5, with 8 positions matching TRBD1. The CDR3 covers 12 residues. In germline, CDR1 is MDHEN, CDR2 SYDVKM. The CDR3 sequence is CATGENQETQYF. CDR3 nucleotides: TGCGCGACAGGGGAGAACCAAGAGACCCAGTACTTC.

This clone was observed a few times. The CDR3 spells CASSLAGRTEAFF. In DNA, the CDR3 is TGTGCCAGCAGTTTAGCAGGGAGGACTGAAGCTTTCTTT. This sequence joins TRBV27 and TRBJ1-1; tentatively, D is TRBD1 (5 bases). Germline assignment: CDR1 MNHEY and CDR2 SMNVEV (reference sequence). CDR3 length equals 13 residues. With 2 bases removed from V and 5 bases from J, the gap between germline ends came to 9 bases.

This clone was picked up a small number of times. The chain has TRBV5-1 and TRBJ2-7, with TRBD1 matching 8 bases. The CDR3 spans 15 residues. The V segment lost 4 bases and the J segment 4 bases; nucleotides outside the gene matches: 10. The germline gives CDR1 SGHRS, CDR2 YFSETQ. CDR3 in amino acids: CASSNVQGGAYEQYF. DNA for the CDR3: TGCGCCAGCAGCAACGTACAGGGGGGAGCGTACGAGCAGTACTTC.

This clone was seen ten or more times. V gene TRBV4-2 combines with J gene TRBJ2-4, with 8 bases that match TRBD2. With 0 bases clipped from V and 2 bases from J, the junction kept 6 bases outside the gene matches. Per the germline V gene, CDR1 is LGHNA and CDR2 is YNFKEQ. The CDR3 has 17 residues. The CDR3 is CASSQDELAVSKNIQYF. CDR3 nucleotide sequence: TGTGCCAGCAGCCAAGACGAACTAGCGGTCTCCAAAAACATTCAGTACTTC.

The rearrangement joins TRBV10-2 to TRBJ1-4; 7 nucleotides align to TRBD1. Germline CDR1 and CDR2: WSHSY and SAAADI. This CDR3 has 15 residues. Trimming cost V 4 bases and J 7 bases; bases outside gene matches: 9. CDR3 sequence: CASSGRQGSAEKLFF. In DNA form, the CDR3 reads TGCGCCAGCAGTGGGCGACAGGGTTCGGCTGAAAAACTGTTTTTT.

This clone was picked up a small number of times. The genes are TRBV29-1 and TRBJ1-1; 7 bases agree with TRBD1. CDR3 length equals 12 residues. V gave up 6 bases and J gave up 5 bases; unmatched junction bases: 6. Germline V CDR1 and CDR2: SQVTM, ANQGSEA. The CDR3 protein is CSVQGLSTEAFF. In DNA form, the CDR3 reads TGCAGCGTACAGGGGCTTTCGACTGAAGCTTTCTTT.

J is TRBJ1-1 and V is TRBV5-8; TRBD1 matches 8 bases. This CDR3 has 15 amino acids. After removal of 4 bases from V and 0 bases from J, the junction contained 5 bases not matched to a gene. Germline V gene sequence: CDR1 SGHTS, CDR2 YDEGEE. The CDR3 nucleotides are TGTGCCAGCAGCCGTGGGACAGGAGTGAACACTGAAGCTTTCTTT. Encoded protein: CASSRGTGVNTEAFF.

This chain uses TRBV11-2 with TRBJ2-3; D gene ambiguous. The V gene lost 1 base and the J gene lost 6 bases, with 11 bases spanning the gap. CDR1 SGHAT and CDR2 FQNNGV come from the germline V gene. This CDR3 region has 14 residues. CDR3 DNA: TGTGCCAGCAGCTTAGCTCTCGGAGCGGATACGCAGTATTTT. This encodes CASSLALGADTQYF. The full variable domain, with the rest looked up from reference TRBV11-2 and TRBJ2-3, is EAGVAQSPRYKIIEKRQSVAFWCNPISGHATLYWYQQILGQGPKLLIQFQNNGVVDDSQLPKDRFSAERLKGVDSTLKIQPAKLEDSAVYLCASSLALGADTQYFGPGTRLTVL.

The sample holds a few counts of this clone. The CDR3 nucleotides are TGTGCCAGCAGCTTTGCTAGCGGGAGTGGGTACGAGCAGTACTTC. Translating it yields CASSFASGSGYEQYF. The rearrangement joins TRBV7-9 to TRBJ2-7, with 10 bases fitting TRBD2. There are 15 residues in the CDR3. V shed 3 bases and J 4 bases; nucleotides not matched to a gene: 6. Germline lookup yields CDR1 SEHNR and CDR2 FQNEAQ (reference sequence).

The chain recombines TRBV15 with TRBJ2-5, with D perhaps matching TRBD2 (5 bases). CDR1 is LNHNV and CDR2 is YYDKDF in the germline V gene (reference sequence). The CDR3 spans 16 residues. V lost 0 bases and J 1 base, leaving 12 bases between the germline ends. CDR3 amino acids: CATSRDLTGVQETQYF. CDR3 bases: TGTGCCACCAGCAGAGATCTGACCGGGGTCCAAGAGACCCAGTACTTC.

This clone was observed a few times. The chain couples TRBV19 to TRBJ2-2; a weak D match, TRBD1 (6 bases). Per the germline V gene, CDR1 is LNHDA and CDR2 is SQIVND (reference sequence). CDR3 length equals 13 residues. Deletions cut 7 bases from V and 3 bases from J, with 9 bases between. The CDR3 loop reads CASKQGHTGELFF. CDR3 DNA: TGTGCCAGTAAACAGGGTCACACCGGGGAGCTGTTTTTT.

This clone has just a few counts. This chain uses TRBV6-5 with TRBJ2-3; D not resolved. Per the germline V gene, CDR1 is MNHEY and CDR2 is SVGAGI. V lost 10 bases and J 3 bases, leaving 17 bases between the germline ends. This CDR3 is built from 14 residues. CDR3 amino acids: CATRDEKHTDTQYF. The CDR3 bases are TGTGCCACCAGAGATGAGAAGCATACAGATACGCAGTATTTT.

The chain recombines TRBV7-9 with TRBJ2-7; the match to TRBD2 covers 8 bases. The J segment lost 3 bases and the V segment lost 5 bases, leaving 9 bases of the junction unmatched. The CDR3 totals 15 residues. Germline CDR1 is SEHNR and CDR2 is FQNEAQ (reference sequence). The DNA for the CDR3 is TGTGCCAGCAGCCAAATACTAGCGGACTACTACGAGCAGTACTTC. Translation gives CASSQILADYYEQYF.

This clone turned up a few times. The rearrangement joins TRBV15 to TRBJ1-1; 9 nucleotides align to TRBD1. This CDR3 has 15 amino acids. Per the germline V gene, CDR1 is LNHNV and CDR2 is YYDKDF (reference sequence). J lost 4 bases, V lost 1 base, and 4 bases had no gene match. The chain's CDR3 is CATSRGKTGGTEAFF. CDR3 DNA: TGTGCCACCAGCAGAGGCAAGACAGGGGGCACTGAAGCTTTCTTT.

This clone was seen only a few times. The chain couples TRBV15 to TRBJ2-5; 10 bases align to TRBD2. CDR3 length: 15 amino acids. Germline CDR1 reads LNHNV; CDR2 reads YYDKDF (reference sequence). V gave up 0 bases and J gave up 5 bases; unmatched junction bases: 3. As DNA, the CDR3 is TGTGCCACCAGCAGAGATTGGGGACTAGCGGAGACCCAGTACTTC. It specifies CATSRDWGLAETQYF.

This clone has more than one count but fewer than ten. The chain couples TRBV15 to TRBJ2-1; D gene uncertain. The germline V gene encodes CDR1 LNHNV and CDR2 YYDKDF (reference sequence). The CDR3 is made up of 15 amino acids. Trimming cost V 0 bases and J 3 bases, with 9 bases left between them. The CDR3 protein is CATSRDFFGYNEQFF. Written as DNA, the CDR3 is TGTGCCACCAGCAGAGATTTTTTCGGCTACAATGAGCAGTTCTTC.

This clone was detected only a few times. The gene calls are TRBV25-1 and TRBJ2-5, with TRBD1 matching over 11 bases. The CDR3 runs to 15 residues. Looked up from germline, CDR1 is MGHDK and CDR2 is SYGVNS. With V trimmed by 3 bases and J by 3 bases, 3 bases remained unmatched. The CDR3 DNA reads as TGTGCCAGCAGTGAGAGGGGACAGGGGGAAGAGACCCAGTACTTC. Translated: CASSERGQGEETQYF.

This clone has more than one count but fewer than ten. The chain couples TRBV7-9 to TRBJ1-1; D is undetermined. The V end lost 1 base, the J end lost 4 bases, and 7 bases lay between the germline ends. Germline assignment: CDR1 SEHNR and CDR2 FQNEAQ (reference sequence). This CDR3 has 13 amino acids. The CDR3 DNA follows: TGTGCCAGCAGCTTAGGCGAGGGCACTGAAGCTTTCTTT. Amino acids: CASSLGEGTEAFF.

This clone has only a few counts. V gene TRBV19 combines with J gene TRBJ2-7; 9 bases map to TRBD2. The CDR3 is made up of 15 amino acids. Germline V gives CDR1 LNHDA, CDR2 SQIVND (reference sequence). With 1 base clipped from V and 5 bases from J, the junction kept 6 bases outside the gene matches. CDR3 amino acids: CASSIVGSGSHEQYF. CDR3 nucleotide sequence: TGTGCCAGTAGTATAGTCGGTAGCGGGAGCCACGAGCAGTACTTC.

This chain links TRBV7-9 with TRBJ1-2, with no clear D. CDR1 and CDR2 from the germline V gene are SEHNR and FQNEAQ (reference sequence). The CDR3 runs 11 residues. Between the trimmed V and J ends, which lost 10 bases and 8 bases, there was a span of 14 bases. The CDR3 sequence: CAISGQRGYTF. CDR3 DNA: TGTGCCATATCTGGTCAGCGAGGCTACACCTTC.